This is a list of T cell receptor beta chains from one sample in a study of blood T cell repertoires in COVID-19. The assay was immunoSEQ multiplex PCR, and TCRdb's table has in-frame clones only and misses some. The sample has around 67,000 clones, around 83% seen once. The specimen sequenced was peripheral blood. Receptor source: a man aged 45-60 years with active COVID-19. CDR3s include the opening cysteine and the closing phenylalanine or tryptophan. The order of the fields is V gene, J gene, clone size, D gene, CDR3 protein, CDR3 DNA. The D gene is left open where the match is weak. Clone size is given for some rows only: seen once, a few or many times, or a class if the clone is expanded.

TRBV18	TRBJ1-3	NA	TRBD1	CASSPQGALGNTIYF	TGTGCCAGCTCGCCCCAGGGGGCGCTTGGAAACACCATATATTTT
TRBV9	TRBJ2-7	NA	TRBD1	CASSFEQGSVEQYF	TGTGCCAGCAGCTTCGAACAGGGGTCGGTCGAGCAGTACTTC
TRBV7-2	TRBJ2-7	NA	TRBD2	CASSLAGPTYEQYF	TGTGCCAGCAGCCTAGCGGGGCCCACCTACGAGCAGTACTTC
TRBV3-1/TRBV3-2	TRBJ2-7	NA	TRBD2	CASSQDLASGAQYF	TGTGCCAGCAGCCAAGATCTGGCTAGCGGGGCACAGTACTTC
TRBV3-1/TRBV3-2	TRBJ1-5	NA	NA	CASSQDMRQPQHF	TGTGCCAGCAGCCAAGATATGCGTCAGCCCCAGCATTTT
TRBV27	TRBJ2-2	NA	NA	CASSLGGAGELFF	TGTGCCAGCAGTTTAGGGGGCGCGGGGGAGCTGTTTTTT
TRBV24-1	TRBJ1-2	NA	NA	CATSDRVNYGYTF	TGTGCCACCAGTGACCGCGTCAACTATGGCTACACCTTC
TRBV6-5	TRBJ1-2	NA	NA	CASRPPGGRLSYTF	TGTGCCAGCAGGCCACCAGGCGGGAGGTTGAGCTACACCTTC
TRBV7-9	TRBJ2-7	NA	NA	CASSFEVEQYF	TGTGCCAGCAGCTTCGAGGTTGAGCAGTACTTC
TRBV28	TRBJ1-5	once	TRBD1	CASSLVDRVYQPQHF	TGTGCCAGCAGTTTAGTGGACAGGGTATACCAGCCCCAGCATTTT
TRBV18	TRBJ1-1	NA	NA	CASSPSQAPNTEAFF	TGTGCCAGCTCACCCTCACAGGCTCCGAACACTGAAGCTTTCTTT